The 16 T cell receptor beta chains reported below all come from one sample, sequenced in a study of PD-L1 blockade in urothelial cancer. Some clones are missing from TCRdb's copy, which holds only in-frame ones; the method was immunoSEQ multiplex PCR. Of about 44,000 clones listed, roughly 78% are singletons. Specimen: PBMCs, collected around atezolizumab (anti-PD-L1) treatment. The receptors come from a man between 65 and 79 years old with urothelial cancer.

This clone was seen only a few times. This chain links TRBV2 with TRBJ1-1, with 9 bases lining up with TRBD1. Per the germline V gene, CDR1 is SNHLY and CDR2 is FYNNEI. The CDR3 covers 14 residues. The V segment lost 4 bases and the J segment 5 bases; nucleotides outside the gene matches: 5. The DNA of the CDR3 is TGTGCCAGCAGTGGGACAGGGGTTTCGACTGAAGCTTTCTTT. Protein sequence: CASSGTGVSTEAFF.

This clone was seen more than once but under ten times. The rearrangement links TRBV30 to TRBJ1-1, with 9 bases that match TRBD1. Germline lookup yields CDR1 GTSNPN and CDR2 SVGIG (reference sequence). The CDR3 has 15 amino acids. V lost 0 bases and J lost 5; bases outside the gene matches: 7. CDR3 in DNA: TGTGCCTGGAGTGTACAGTCGGGACAGGGAACTGAAGCTTTCTTT. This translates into CAWSVQSGQGTEAFF.

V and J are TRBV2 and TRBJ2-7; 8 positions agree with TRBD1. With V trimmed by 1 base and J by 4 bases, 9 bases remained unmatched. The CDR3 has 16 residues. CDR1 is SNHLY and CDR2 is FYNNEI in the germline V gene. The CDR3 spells CASSEVGQGARYEQYF. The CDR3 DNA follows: TGTGCCAGCAGTGAAGTAGGCCAGGGGGCGCGGTACGAGCAGTACTTC.

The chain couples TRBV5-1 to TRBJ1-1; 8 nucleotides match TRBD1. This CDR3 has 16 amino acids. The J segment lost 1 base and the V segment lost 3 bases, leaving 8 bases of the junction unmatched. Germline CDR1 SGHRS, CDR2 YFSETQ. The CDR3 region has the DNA TGCGCCAGCAGCTCACTCCCAGGGGGCTCGAACACTGAAGCTTTCTTT. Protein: CASSSLPGGSNTEAFF.

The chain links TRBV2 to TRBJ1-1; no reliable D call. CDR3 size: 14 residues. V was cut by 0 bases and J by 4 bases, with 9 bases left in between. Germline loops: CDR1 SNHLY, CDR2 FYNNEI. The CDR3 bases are TGTGCCAGCAGTGAAGCGAACGGTCCCACTGAAGCTTTCTTT. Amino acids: CASSEANGPTEAFF.

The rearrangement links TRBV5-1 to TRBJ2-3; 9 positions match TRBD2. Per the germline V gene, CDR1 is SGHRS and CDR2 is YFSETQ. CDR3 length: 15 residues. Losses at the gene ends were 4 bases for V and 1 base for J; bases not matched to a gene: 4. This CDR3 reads CASSTGTSRTDTQYF. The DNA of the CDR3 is TGCGCCAGCAGCACTGGGACTAGCCGCACAGATACGCAGTATTTT.

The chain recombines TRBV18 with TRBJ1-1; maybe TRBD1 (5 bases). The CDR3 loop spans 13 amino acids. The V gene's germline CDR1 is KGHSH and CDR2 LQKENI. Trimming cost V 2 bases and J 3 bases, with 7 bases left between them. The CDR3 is CASSPSGDTEAFF. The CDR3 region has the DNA TGTGCCAGCTCACCATCGGGGGACACTGAAGCTTTCTTT.

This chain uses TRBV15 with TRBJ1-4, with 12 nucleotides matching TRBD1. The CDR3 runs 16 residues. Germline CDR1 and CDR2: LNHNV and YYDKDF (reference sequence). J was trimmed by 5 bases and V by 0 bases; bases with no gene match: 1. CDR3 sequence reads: CATSREGQGANEKLFF. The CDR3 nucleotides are TGTGCCACCAGCAGAGAGGGACAGGGGGCGAATGAAAAACTGTTTTTT. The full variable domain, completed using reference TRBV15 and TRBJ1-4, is DAMVIQNPRYQVTQFGKPVTLSCSQTLNHNVMYWYQQKSSQAPKLLFHYYDKDFNNEADTPDNFQSRRPNTSFCFLDIRSPGLGDTAMYLCATSREGQGANEKLFFGSGTQLSVL.

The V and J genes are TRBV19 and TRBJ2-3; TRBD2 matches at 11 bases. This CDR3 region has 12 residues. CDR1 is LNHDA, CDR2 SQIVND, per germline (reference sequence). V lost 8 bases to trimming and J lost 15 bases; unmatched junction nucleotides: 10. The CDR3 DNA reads TGTGCCAGTCAGGATAGCGGGAGGGCCTCTTATTTT. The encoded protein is CASQDSGRASYF.

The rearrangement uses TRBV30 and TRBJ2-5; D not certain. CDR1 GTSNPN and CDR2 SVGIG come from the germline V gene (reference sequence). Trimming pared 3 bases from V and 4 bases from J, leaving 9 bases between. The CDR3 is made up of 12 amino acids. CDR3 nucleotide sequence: TGTGCCTGGAGCCGCGCCGTAGAGACCCAGTACTTC. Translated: CAWSRAVETQYF. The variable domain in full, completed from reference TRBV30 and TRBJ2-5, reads SQTIHQWPATLVQPVGSPLSLECTVEGTSNPNLYWYRQAAGRGLQLLFYSVGIGQISSEVPQNLSASRPQDRQFILSSKKLLLSDSGFYLCAWSRAVETQYFGPGTRLLVL.

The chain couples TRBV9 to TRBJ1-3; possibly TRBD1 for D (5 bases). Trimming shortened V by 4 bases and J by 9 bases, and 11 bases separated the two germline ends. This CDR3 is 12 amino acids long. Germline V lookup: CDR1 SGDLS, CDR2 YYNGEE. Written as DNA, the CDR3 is TGTGCCAGCAGCTCATCCGGGGGCACCATATATTTT. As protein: CASSSSGGTIYF.

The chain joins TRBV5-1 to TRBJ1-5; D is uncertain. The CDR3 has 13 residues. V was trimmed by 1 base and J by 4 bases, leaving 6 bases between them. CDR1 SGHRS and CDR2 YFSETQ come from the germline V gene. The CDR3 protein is CASSLSWNQPQHF. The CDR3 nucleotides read TGCGCCAGCAGCTTGAGCTGGAATCAGCCCCAGCATTTT.

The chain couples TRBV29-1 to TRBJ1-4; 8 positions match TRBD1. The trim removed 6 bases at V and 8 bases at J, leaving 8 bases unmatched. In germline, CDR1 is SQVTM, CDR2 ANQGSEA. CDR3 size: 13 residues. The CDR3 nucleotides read TGCAGCGTCTCGGACAGGGTAGGCGAAAAACTGTTTTTT. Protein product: CSVSDRVGEKLFF.

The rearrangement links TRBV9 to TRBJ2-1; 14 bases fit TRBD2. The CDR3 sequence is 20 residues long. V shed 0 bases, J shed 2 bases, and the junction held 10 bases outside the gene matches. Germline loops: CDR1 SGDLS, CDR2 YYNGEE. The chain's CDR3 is CASSVAGGTSGRTAYNEQFF. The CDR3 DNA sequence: TGTGCCAGCAGCGTAGCTGGGGGGACTAGCGGGAGAACGGCCTACAATGAGCAGTTCTTC.

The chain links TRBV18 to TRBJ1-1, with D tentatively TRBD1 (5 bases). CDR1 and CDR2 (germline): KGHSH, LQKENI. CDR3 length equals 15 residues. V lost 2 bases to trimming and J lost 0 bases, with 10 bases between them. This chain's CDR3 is CASSPATALNTEAFF. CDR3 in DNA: TGTGCCAGCTCACCAGCGACAGCATTGAACACTGAAGCTTTCTTT.

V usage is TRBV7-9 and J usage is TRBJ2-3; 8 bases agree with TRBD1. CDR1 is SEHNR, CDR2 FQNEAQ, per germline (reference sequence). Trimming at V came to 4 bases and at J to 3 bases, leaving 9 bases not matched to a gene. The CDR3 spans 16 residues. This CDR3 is CASSSRTGRKTDTQYF. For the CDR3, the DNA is TGTGCCAGCAGCTCCCGGACAGGGCGGAAAACAGATACGCAGTATTTT.